This is a list of T cell receptor beta chains from one sample in a study of blood T cells in healthy people across ages. Each CDR3 protein is one row after TCRdb ran MiXCR on the 5' RACE reads. The sample carries under 2 million distinct CDR3 sequences, roughly 32% recorded once. Source material: blood. Source of these receptors: a woman aged 25-40 years in good health. Both conserved end residues are part of each CDR3. Each record gives: D gene, V gene, clone size, J gene, CDR3 protein, CDR3 DNA. D genes are given only for firm matches. Size values are once, few and many counts, or a class for expanded clones, and some rows have none.

D gene: .
V gene: TRBV28
clone size: .
J gene: TRBJ2-7
CDR3 protein: CASSGAPSYEQYF
CDR3 DNA: TGTGCCAGCAGCGGGGCCCCCAGCTACGAGCAGTACTTC

D gene: TRBD2
V gene: TRBV20-1
clone size: .
J gene: TRBJ2-3
CDR3 protein: CSARDGGGWSTDTQYF
CDR3 DNA: TGCAGTGCTAGAGATGGCGGGGGGTGGAGCACAGATACGCAGTATTTT

D gene: .
V gene: TRBV7-2
clone size: .
J gene: TRBJ2-7
CDR3 protein: CASSLEIWADYEQYF
CDR3 DNA: TGTGCCAGCAGCTTAGAAATTTGGGCAGACTACGAGCAGTACTTC

D gene: .
V gene: TRBV6-5
clone size: few
J gene: TRBJ2-6
CDR3 protein: CASSYSGSLVSGANVLTF
CDR3 DNA: TGTGCCAGCAGTTACTCGGGATCCCTAGTCTCTGGGGCCAACGTCCTGACTTTC

D gene: .
V gene: TRBV4-1
clone size: medium-sized
J gene: TRBJ1-2
CDR3 protein: CASSQETGLRGYTF
CDR3 DNA: TGCGCCAGCAGCCAAGAAACTGGGCTAAGGGGCTACACCTTC

D gene: .
V gene: TRBV7-6
clone size: few
J gene: TRBJ1-1
CDR3 protein: CASSVNGGTEAFF
CDR3 DNA: TGTGCCAGCAGCGTTAACGGTGGCACTGAAGCTTTCTTT

D gene: .
V gene: TRBV28
clone size: .
J gene: TRBJ2-7
CDR3 protein: CASSYPHQTHEVYEQYF
CDR3 DNA: TGTGCCAGCAGTTACCCACATCAGACCCATGAGGTATACGAGCAGTACTTC

D gene: .
V gene: TRBV5-1
clone size: .
J gene: TRBJ2-2
CDR3 protein: CASKGSVGTGELFF
CDR3 DNA: TGCGCCAGCAAGGGGTCAGTGGGGACCGGGGAGCTGTTTTTT

D gene: .
V gene: TRBV7-3
clone size: .
J gene: TRBJ2-3
CDR3 protein: CASSLSSGGTSTDTQYF
CDR3 DNA: TGTGCCAGCAGCTTATCAAGCGGTGGGACTAGCACAGATACGCAGTATTTT

D gene: TRBD2
V gene: TRBV6-5
clone size: .
J gene: TRBJ2-5
CDR3 protein: CASSYATSGGPNSQETQYF
CDR3 DNA: TGTGCCAGCAGTTACGCGACTAGCGGGGGGCCAAATTCTCAAGAGACCCAGTACTTC

D gene: TRBD2
V gene: TRBV20-1
clone size: .
J gene: TRBJ2-7
CDR3 protein: CSARDRSGIAGEQYF
CDR3 DNA: TGCAGTGCTAGAGATAGGAGCGGGATAGCGGGAGAGCAGTACTTC

D gene: .
V gene: TRBV9
clone size: .
J gene: TRBJ2-5
CDR3 protein: CASSGRLDQETQYF
CDR3 DNA: TGTGCCAGCAGCGGTAGACTGGACCAAGAGACCCAGTACTTC

D gene: TRBD2
V gene: TRBV10-1
clone size: few
J gene: TRBJ2-3
CDR3 protein: CASSPALGGTDTQYF
CDR3 DNA: TGCGCCAGCAGCCCCGCCTTGGGGGGGACAGATACGCAGTATTTT

D gene: TRBD2
V gene: TRBV20-1
clone size: .
J gene: TRBJ2-5
CDR3 protein: CSASEPGGFQETQYF
CDR3 DNA: TGCAGTGCTTCTGAGCCGGGAGGGTTCCAAGAGACCCAGTACTTC

D gene: TRBD1
V gene: TRBV12-3/TRBV12-4
clone size: .
J gene: TRBJ1-5
CDR3 protein: CASSFRDRVWDNQPQHF
CDR3 DNA: TGTGCCAGCAGTTTCCGGGACAGGGTTTGGGACAATCAGCCCCAGCATTTT

D gene: TRBD2
V gene: TRBV12-3/TRBV12-4
clone size: few
J gene: TRBJ2-1
CDR3 protein: CASSGTSGRGRYNEQFF
CDR3 DNA: TGTGCCAGCAGCGGGACTAGCGGGAGGGGAAGGTACAATGAGCAGTTCTTC

D gene: .
V gene: TRBV11-2
clone size: .
J gene: TRBJ2-3
CDR3 protein: CASRRDTQYF
CDR3 DNA: TGTGCCAGCCGGAGAGATACGCAGTATTTT

D gene: TRBD1
V gene: TRBV27
clone size: .
J gene: TRBJ2-7
CDR3 protein: CATKDRLLSYEQYF
CDR3 DNA: TGTGCCACCAAGGACAGGTTGTTGTCCTACGAGCAGTACTTC

D gene: .
V gene: TRBV4-1
clone size: .
J gene: TRBJ1-1
CDR3 protein: CASSQGESMNTEAFF
CDR3 DNA: TGCGCCAGCAGCCAAGGGGAAAGCATGAACACTGAAGCTTTCTTT

D gene: .
V gene: TRBV7-8
clone size: .
J gene: TRBJ1-5
CDR3 protein: CASSPMGHGDSYSNQPQHF
CDR3 DNA: TGTGCCAGCAGCCCCATGGGACACGGAGACTCCTATAGCAATCAGCCCCAGCATTTT

D gene: TRBD1
V gene: TRBV11-2
clone size: .
J gene: TRBJ2-7
CDR3 protein: CASSSVGTGAHEQYF
CDR3 DNA: TGTGCCAGCAGCTCAGTCGGGACAGGGGCTCACGAGCAGTACTTC

D gene: .
V gene: TRBV13
clone size: .
J gene: TRBJ1-1
CDR3 protein: CTSSRLSGNTEAFF
CDR3 DNA: TGTACCAGCAGCCGCCTTTCCGGGAACACTGAAGCTTTCTTT

D gene: TRBD2
V gene: TRBV20-1
clone size: .
J gene: TRBJ2-7
CDR3 protein: CSARDLSGNNNEQYF
CDR3 DNA: TGCAGTGCTAGAGATCTGAGCGGGAATAACAATGAGCAGTACTTC

D gene: .
V gene: TRBV21-1
clone size: .
J gene: TRBJ1-2
CDR3 protein: CASSKGPGDDIGYTF
CDR3 DNA: TGTGCCAGCAGCAAAGGGCCGGGGGACGATATTGGCTACACCTTC

D gene: .
V gene: TRBV3-1
clone size: many
J gene: TRBJ2-1
CDR3 protein: CASSPTGFNEQFF
CDR3 DNA: TGTGCCAGCAGCCCTACAGGGTTTAATGAGCAGTTCTTC

D gene: .
V gene: TRBV6-1
clone size: few
J gene: TRBJ1-2
CDR3 protein: CASILSGFNYGYTF
CDR3 DNA: TGTGCCAGCATTCTATCGGGGTTTAACTATGGCTACACCTTC

D gene: .
V gene: TRBV27
clone size: many
J gene: TRBJ2-4
CDR3 protein: CASSLAKNIQYF
CDR3 DNA: TGTGCCAGCAGCCTCGCCAAAAACATTCAGTACTTC

D gene: .
V gene: TRBV4-1
clone size: .
J gene: TRBJ2-1
CDR3 protein: CASSQSVGGLFF
CDR3 DNA: TGCGCCAGCAGCCAATCGGTAGGGGGGTTGTTCTTC

D gene: .
V gene: TRBV10-3
clone size: many
J gene: TRBJ2-3
CDR3 protein: CAISAGVHSGADTQYF
CDR3 DNA: TGTGCCATCAGCGCAGGGGTTCATTCGGGGGCAGATACGCAGTATTTT

D gene: TRBD1
V gene: TRBV9
clone size: .
J gene: TRBJ2-3
CDR3 protein: CASSEQGNTQYF
CDR3 DNA: TGTGCCAGCAGCGAACAGGGGAACACGCAGTATTTT

D gene: .
V gene: TRBV5-1
clone size: few
J gene: TRBJ2-1
CDR3 protein: CASTDFSKNNEQFF
CDR3 DNA: TGCGCCAGCACGGACTTTTCCAAAAACAATGAGCAGTTCTTC

D gene: .
V gene: TRBV27
clone size: once
J gene: TRBJ1-1
CDR3 protein: CASSYYGNAEAFF
CDR3 DNA: TGTGCCAGCAGTTATTACGGAAACGCTGAAGCTTTCTTT

D gene: TRBD2
V gene: TRBV7-6
clone size: .
J gene: TRBJ2-7
CDR3 protein: CASSSRSGLAGTRNEQYF
CDR3 DNA: TGTGCCAGCAGCTCCCGAAGCGGACTAGCGGGGACCCGGAACGAGCAGTACTTC

D gene: .
V gene: TRBV20-1
clone size: .
J gene: TRBJ1-6
CDR3 protein: CSAPPGSRTYNSPLHF
CDR3 DNA: TGCAGTGCTCCCCCAGGGAGTAGGACCTATAATTCACCCCTCCACTTT

D gene: .
V gene: TRBV7-9
clone size: many
J gene: TRBJ2-5
CDR3 protein: CASSRDGGETQYF
CDR3 DNA: TGTGCCAGCAGCCGCGACGGAGGGGAGACCCAGTACTTC

D gene: .
V gene: TRBV5-1
clone size: few
J gene: TRBJ1-2
CDR3 protein: CASAGHRTGGCTF
CDR3 DNA: TGCGCCAGCGCGGGACACCGTACGGGGGGCTGCACCTTC

D gene: .
V gene: TRBV25-1
clone size: .
J gene: TRBJ2-1
CDR3 protein: CARQRWSPSRIHGYNEQFF
CDR3 DNA: TGTGCCAGACAACGTTGGTCCCCCTCGCGGATCCACGGGTACAATGAGCAGTTCTTC

D gene: .
V gene: TRBV27
clone size: .
J gene: TRBJ2-3
CDR3 protein: CASSHDLDTQYF
CDR3 DNA: TGTGCCAGCAGTCACGACCTAGATACGCAGTATTTT

D gene: TRBD1
V gene: TRBV15
clone size: few
J gene: TRBJ2-5
CDR3 protein: CATSRQDRERETQYF
CDR3 DNA: TGTGCCACCAGCAGGCAGGACAGGGAAAGAGAGACCCAGTACTTC

D gene: TRBD2
V gene: TRBV6-2/TRBV6-3
clone size: .
J gene: TRBJ2-7
CDR3 protein: CASTYSGTYYEQYF
CDR3 DNA: TGTGCCAGCACCTATAGCGGGACCTACTACGAGCAGTACTTC

D gene: .
V gene: TRBV5-1
clone size: few
J gene: TRBJ2-5
CDR3 protein: CASSLVGAEQETQYF
CDR3 DNA: TGCGCCAGCAGCTTGGTGGGAGCCGAGCAAGAGACCCAGTACTTC

D gene: .
V gene: TRBV20-1
clone size: .
J gene: TRBJ2-7
CDR3 protein: CSAPDTPYEQYF
CDR3 DNA: TGCAGTGCTCCGGACACTCCCTACGAGCAGTACTTC

D gene: TRBD1
V gene: TRBV12-3/TRBV12-4
clone size: .
J gene: TRBJ1-2
CDR3 protein: CASSFQGQRTNYGYTF
CDR3 DNA: TGTGCCAGCAGTTTTCAGGGACAGCGAACTAACTATGGCTACACCTTC

D gene: TRBD2
V gene: TRBV20-1
clone size: .
J gene: TRBJ2-7
CDR3 protein: CSATSGGPSYEQYF
CDR3 DNA: TGCAGTGCTACCAGCGGGGGTCCCTCCTACGAGCAGTACTTC

D gene: .
V gene: TRBV5-1
clone size: few
J gene: TRBJ2-5
CDR3 protein: CASSPGILGETQYF
CDR3 DNA: TGCGCCAGCAGCCCCGGGATTTTGGGAGAGACCCAGTACTTC

D gene: TRBD1
V gene: TRBV5-1
clone size: few
J gene: TRBJ1-6
CDR3 protein: CASSSRQGAGDSPLHF
CDR3 DNA: TGCGCCAGCAGCTCGAGACAGGGGGCAGGTGATTCACCCCTCCACTTT

D gene: TRBD2
V gene: TRBV2
clone size: few
J gene: TRBJ2-7
CDR3 protein: CASRIAGEFYEQYF
CDR3 DNA: TGTGCCAGCAGAATCGCGGGAGAATTCTACGAGCAGTACTTC